The present T cell receptor beta chain was sequenced within a study of T cell responses to AZD1222 COVID-19 vaccine. Overall study results and limits: Among those given AZD1222, only six or seven were seropositive at baseline. White British ancestry dominated among donors, who included more females, and clonal diversity was possibly underestimated.

Generated by immunoSEQ multiplex PCR, the TCRdb table keeps only in-frame clones and is missing some. Among approximately 70,000 clones, around 88% were seen once, and the ten largest hold about a tenth. V lost 6 bases and J lost 0; bases outside the gene matches: 6. The CDR3 spans 15 residues. Germline-derived CDR1 and CDR2 are KGHSH and LQKENI. With regard to this clone: The antigen is unknown.

Sequencing used peripheral blood, obtained 28 days after the second dose of the MenACWY control vaccine. This TCR was recovered from an adult who received the MenACWY meningococcal vaccine as a control. J is TRBJ2-7 and V is TRBV18; 9 bases are shared with TRBD1. CDR3 region: CASSRGQGNSYEQYF. The CDR3 coding sequence is TGTGCCAGCTCCCGCGGACAGGGGAACTCCTACGAGCAGTACTTC.